These T cell receptor beta chains were read from a single sample in a study of blood T cell repertoires in COVID-19. Sequenced by immunoSEQ multiplex PCR; TCRdb stores in-frame clones only, minus some. The sample shows around 210,000 clones, 86% of them seen only once. The specimen sequenced was peripheral blood. These receptors came from a woman aged 70 to 79 with acute or convalescent COVID-19. Each CDR3 is given with its conserved first and last residue. Fields, in order: J gene, V gene, D gene, clone size, CDR3 protein. The D gene is left open where the match is weak. Only part of the rows carry a size: once, few, many, or a class if the clone is expanded.

TRBJ2-5 TRBV6-5 . . CASSLGGRRKETQYF
TRBJ2-1 TRBV12-3/TRBV12-4 . . CASSRTAPQQFF
TRBJ1-1 TRBV5-1 . once CASSPSPRGTEAFF
TRBJ1-4 TRBV11-2 . . CASSLDAQSRGNEKLFF
TRBJ1-5 TRBV11-2 TRBD1 . CASSFYRGSHRAQHF
TRBJ2-1 TRBV6-4 TRBD2 . CASSGLAGERESEQFF
TRBJ2-2 TRBV5-4 TRBD2 . CASSPPGLAGPTGELFF
TRBJ1-1 TRBV5-1 . . CASSLNAVPNTEAFF
TRBJ2-3 TRBV7-7 TRBD1 . CASSLGTGVADTQYF
TRBJ1-2 TRBV15 TRBD1 . CATSRHTGDYGYTF
TRBJ1-2 TRBV9 TRBD1 . CASSARQGIYGYTF
TRBJ2-5 TRBV5-1 TRBD2 once CASSLERGFPLQETQYF
TRBJ1-1 TRBV3-1/TRBV3-2 . . CASSQAGFTEAFF